This TCR beta chain originates from a study of cytomegalovirus exposure and HLA in healthy donors (TCRdb year 2017). In the study overall: An earlier analysis of about 560 of the donors reported approximately 300 Gb of sequence data and 95 million to 140 million unique TCR beta sequences obtained from about 170 million T cells. Class I and class II HLA loci were covered by the typing at four-digit resolution. Across approximately 400 genotyped donors of the cohort, an average of approximately 220,000 unique TCR beta nucleotide sequences per donor were sequenced, and 15% to 20% of those sequences were non-productive. Rather than drawing on any new phenotypic data, the later analysis identified candidate immune exposures from TCR beta sequences and the way those sequences occurred across donors. The T cell repertoires of 670 or so subjects were profiled by immunosequencing and related to cytomegalovirus serostatus. Alongside the repertoire data, information on donor age, sex, ethnicity and CMV serostatus was compiled. Of the roughly 420 genotyped donors, approximately 81% were placed in the genetic ancestry cluster associated with self-reported Caucasian donors. To study patterns of TCR occurrence, a later analysis re-analyzed previously published TCR beta repertoires from 500 to 850 donors and added high-resolution HLA genotyping. A separate validation cohort of 100 to 150 different subjects was used in addition to the approximately 700-subject first cohort. An early release that covered fewer than 800 HLA-typed donors contained about 300 gigabases of sequencing data and some 87 million unique TCR sequences. All discovery cohort repertoires had been generated on a single sequencing platform. The aim of the study was to test whether cataloging public T cell receptors could identify signatures of past pathogen exposure. Typing coverage differed by locus: A, B, C, DRB1 and DQB1 were typed in roughly 629-640 donors, DQA1 in 522, DPA1 in around 610, and DPB1 in just under 480. To predict cytomegalovirus infection status, the study brought together high-throughput TCR immunosequencing, statistical association of individual TCRs with disease status, and machine learning. An earlier analysis of about 600 of the donors used high-throughput TCR beta sequencing to judge whether each TCR beta V gene segment behaved as functional or pseudogenic. A later genetic analysis used genome-wide SNP genotypes for about 65% of the roughly 670 donors, treating that subset as a discovery cohort. Four to six DR-DQ haplotypes were handled as single units for association and clustering, since linkage in the cohort was strong.

Comment on this clone: What antigen it recognizes has not been identified. Per-base qualities were not stored, and no clone one base away is much larger.

V lost 5 bases and J lost 5 bases, and the count of bases not matched to a germline gene is 11. The CDR3 spans 15 residues, from the cysteine through the phenylalanine. Solely the CDR3 DNA is kept, with 45 bases framed from the first base. The germline V gene encodes CDR1 SGHTS and CDR2 YDEGEE. Here is what the overall study found, with its caveats: Because some donors lacked HLA typing at each locus, the association tests relied only on the typed subset. A further reported finding was that TCR beta sequences accurately predicted the HLA-A and HLA-B alleles for most subjects in the first cohort. Roughly uniform sequencing depth across donors was assumed in presence/absence analyses, although this assumption may not hold. Linkage disequilibrium might explain the correlated functional status among segregating V segments, but an unknown experimental factor could not be excluded. Several of the top co-occurrence clusters appeared to be linked to parvovirus B19, influenza, CMV and Epstein-Barr virus, according to a later analysis. In a later genetic analysis, a missense DCLRE1C variant was associated with V-gene and J-gene trimming of TCR beta chains, and the association was replicated in an independent cohort. According to a later genetic analysis, donors in an Asian-associated ancestry cluster had fewer N-insertions in productive TCRs than the roughly 660-donor mean. A cluster of highly shared sequence variants was judged likely to be a technical artifact of the sequencing pipeline. Some IMGT-functional V segments, including TRBV6-2 and TRBV6-3, could not be distinguished by the 87-base-pair reads and were therefore excluded. Strong co-occurrence of HLA alleles, especially DR and DQ, made assigning TCR associations to individual alleles difficult. In an earlier analysis of over 550 of the donors, most TCR beta V segments were observed in productive rearrangements about 87% or about 30% of the time, broadly matching IMGT annotations. In a later analysis, HLA-associated TCR beta chains showed more clonal expansion and lower generation probabilities than non-associated chains that were equally common. Because counts were too low, seventeen rarely observed V segments, including chromosome 9 orphons, were excluded from the earlier analysis of about 500 of the donors. The authors suggested that the approach could potentially be generalized to other disease states and immunological phenotypes. At a false discovery rate of 0.05, a later analysis linked some 17,000 TCR beta sequences to specific HLA alleles. A few of the identified cytomegalovirus-associated TCR beta chains were confirmed in vitro to be specific for cytomegalovirus antigens. The classifier was reported to diagnose cytomegalovirus status with high specificity and sensitivity in both the original cohort and the validation cohort. In a later analysis, most CMV-associated TCR beta chains were found to appear HLA-restricted, with HLA associations seemingly driven largely by CMV exposure. In the study, about 150 TCR beta chains were listed as associated with cytomegalovirus. CMV serostatus was the only immune exposure information available for the cohort. In a later analysis, TCR association rates were found to vary across HLA loci, with the most associated TCRs seen for DRB1 alleles and the fewest for HLA-C alleles. In this cohort, only TCR beta chains were sequenced, and detectable features were limited by the absence of alpha or paired-chain data. While some public TCRs were present in many individuals, most TCR sequences turned up only very rarely across donors.

The cohort consisted of 600 to 750 healthy bone marrow donors. Cohort members were all nominally healthy when sampled, although unrecorded immune exposures were likely present. Of the 610 or so cohort members, about 280 had positive CMV serostatus and approximately 400 had negative CMV serostatus, and CMV serostatus was not recorded for the donor. A peripheral blood sample was provided by each donor, and peripheral blood mononuclear cells were used for TCR beta sequencing. Genomic DNA extraction from the blood cell samples was performed with the Qiagen DNeasy Blood Extraction Kit. Library preparation employed the immunoSEQ multiplex PCR assay. For the multiplex PCR, a mixture combining 60 forward primers for TCR Vbeta segments and 13 reverse primers for TCR Jbeta segments was used. A multiplex PCR assay on genomic DNA amplified the CDR3 region of rearranged TCR beta genes. Amplified TCR beta libraries were sequenced as 87-base-pair reads on the Illumina HiSeq System. For the original study's pipeline: Across the 700 or so repertoires, a later analysis counted roughly 84 million unique TCR beta chains, around 11 million of which were shared by at least two donors. Raw reads were error-corrected and collapsed into unique sequences with a nearest-neighbor algorithm that merged closely related sequences to remove PCR and sequencing errors. Alignment of CDR3 sequences to IMGT reference sequences was used to assign V, D and J gene segments. For a sequence to be retained, a match of at least six nucleotides to both a V gene segment and a J gene segment was required. Rearrangements were classified as productive when the CDR3 lacked stop codons and remained in frame with V and J, and all other rearrangements were classified as non-productive. CDR3 was defined according to IMGT convention as the region running from the second conserved V-encoded cysteine to the conserved J-encoded phenylalanine. In an earlier analysis of 500 to 650 of the donors, sequences lacking an unambiguous match to a single V gene segment were excluded. An earlier analysis of several hundred of the donors classified V segments as functional when productive rearrangements were above 56.7% and as segregating when the standard deviation between donors was above 5%. A statistical classification framework was built for diagnosing cytomegalovirus status from the catalog of TCR beta chain sequences. V and J gene assignment, in a later analysis, came from comparing TCR nucleotide sequences with IMGT/GENE-DB human TR gene sequences. Using the TCRdist pipeline, a later analysis assigned CDR3 sequences along with most-parsimonious VDJ recombination scenarios. In a later analysis, each TCR beta chain was defined by its CDR3 amino acid sequence together with its V-gene family, and reads without a unique V-gene family were excluded. A later analysis removed 592 highly shared, low-generation-probability nucleotide sequences to deal with suspected cross-contamination and a sequencing artifact. For each public chain, a later analysis derived a clonal expansion index from normalized ranks of inferred template counts within each repertoire. In a later analysis, generation probabilities were computed with a VDJ recombination model fitted to out-of-frame rearrangements, and the resulting probabilities were checked against IGoR. In a later analysis, TCR-TCR, TCR-HLA and TCR-CMV co-occurrence was scored with hypergeometric tests, and a repertoire-size bias correction was applied to TCR pairs. To estimate false discovery rates, a later analysis permuted the HLA or CMV assignments 20 times. In a later analysis, co-occurring TCRs were grouped with DBSCAN, and TCRdist sequence similarity was added when clustering was performed within HLA-allele-positive subsets. Repertoires with fewer than 30,000 or more than 120,000 public chains, plus five repertoires with anomalous nucleotide sharing, were excluded from co-occurrence clustering. TCRdb carries this immuneACCESS record with in-frame sequences only. Its versions omit some clonotypes, under half of them owing to an unresolved V gene in the studies checked, with the rest unexplained. That table is the source of V, J and clone size, and D and trimming were worked out from the DNA. The table for this sample lists some 130,000 clones; around three quarters of them were counted only once. About 4.3% of the sample goes to the ten largest clones.

The sequencing sample was made of PBMCs. The chain is made from TRBV5-8 and TRBJ2-5; the central 8 bases match TRBD2. The sequence came from a man under 40 in good health. DNA sequence: TGTGCCAGCAGAACGGGGACTAGTACAGCGGAGACCCAGTACTTC. Translation gives CASRTGTSTAETQYF.